The 30 T cell receptor beta chains listed next were all sequenced from one sample in a study of cytomegalovirus exposure and HLA in healthy donors. The PCR employed 60 Vbeta primers together with 13 Jbeta primers. The data were produced by immunoSEQ multiplex PCR, yet TCRdb's version contains in-frame clones alone and is incomplete. The table records about 100,000 clones, approximately 71% of them present only once. The sample consisted of PBMCs. The receptors here all came from a young woman in good health and CMV-seropositive.

This clone was found many times. This chain links TRBV4-3 with TRBJ2-1; no clear D gene. Germline CDR1 LGHNA, CDR2 YSLEER. The length of the CDR3 is 15 residues. Trimming cost V 0 bases and J 8 bases, with 14 bases left between them. The CDR3 DNA is TGCGCCAGCAGCCAAGAATATTGGCTCTCCGATGAGCAGTTCTTC. Its protein product is CASSQEYWLSDEQFF.

This chain connects TRBV6-5 to TRBJ1-3, with D possibly TRBD1 on 6 matching bases. The CDR3 consists of 15 residues. Trimming pared 4 bases from V and 1 base from J, leaving 11 bases between. Germline CDR1 is MNHEY and CDR2 is SVGAGI. The CDR3 nucleotides read TGTGCCAGCAGTTCCACGGACAGTTCTGGAAACACCATATATTTT. Amino acid sequence: CASSSTDSSGNTIYF.

The rearrangement joins TRBV2 to TRBJ1-6; a weak D match, TRBD1 (5 bases). Germline values: CDR1 SNHLY, CDR2 FYNNEI. The CDR3 has 15 residues. V lost 5 bases to trimming and J lost 7 bases, with 15 bases between them. The CDR3 reads CASSWGDASNSPLHF. Written as DNA, the CDR3 is TGTGCCAGCAGTTGGGGGGACGCTAGCAATTCACCCCTCCACTTT.

This rearrangement joins TRBV27 to TRBJ1-5; the D is unclear. The germline V gene has CDR1 MNHEY and CDR2 SMNVEV (reference sequence). Trimming cost V 1 base and J 0 bases, with 7 bases left between them. The CDR3 sequence is 15 residues long. CDR3 loop: CASSLYSGSNQPQHF. In nucleotides, the CDR3 is TGTGCCAGCAGTTTATACAGTGGTAGCAATCAGCCCCAGCATTTT.

The chain has TRBV28 and TRBJ2-7, with 10 bases that match TRBD1. The ends lost 5 bases at V and 3 bases at J; junction bases unmatched: 7. Germline V gene data show CDR1 as MDHEN and CDR2 as SYDVKM. CDR3 length equals 15 residues. Here the CDR3 reads CASSRTGTGVYEQYF. The CDR3 bases are TGTGCCAGCAGTCGTACCGGGACAGGGGTCTACGAGCAGTACTTC.

In this sample, this clone turned up a few times. V is TRBV18 and J is TRBJ2-1; 7 nucleotides agree with TRBD1. After removal of 3 bases from V and 7 bases from J, the junction contained 6 bases not matched to a gene. The CDR3 totals 14 residues. CDR1 and CDR2 from the germline V gene are KGHSH and LQKENI. CDR3 DNA: TGTGCCAGCTCACCGTGGGGACAGTTAAATGAGCAGTTCTTC. Translated: CASSPWGQLNEQFF.

The chain recombines TRBV7-2 with TRBJ2-7; 11 bases map to TRBD2. There are 16 residues in the CDR3. From germline, CDR1 is SGHTA and CDR2 FQGNSA. Unmatched junction bases numbered 6, after V lost 3 bases and J lost 2 bases. CDR3 amino acids: CASSFTGTSGTYEQYF. Here the CDR3 DNA reads TGTGCCAGCAGCTTCACCGGGACTAGCGGTACCTACGAGCAGTACTTC.

The chain joins TRBV7-2 to TRBJ2-7, with 8 bases fitting TRBD2. Germline trimming cut 5 bases from V and 0 bases from J; bases unmatched to any gene: 6. Germline-derived CDR1 and CDR2 are SGHTA and FQGNSA. The CDR3 extends over 15 amino acids. The CDR3 loop is CASSPIAGSSYEQYF. CDR3 DNA sequence: TGTGCCAGCAGCCCAATAGCGGGAAGCTCCTACGAGCAGTACTTC.

This chain joins TRBV18 and TRBJ2-2; 8 nucleotides match TRBD2. V lost 2 bases to trimming and J lost 6 bases; unmatched junction nucleotides: 17. CDR3 length: 19 amino acids. The V gene's germline CDR1 is KGHSH and CDR2 LQKENI. This chain's CDR3 is CASSPKGLTKRESSGELFF. CDR3 bases: TGTGCCAGCTCACCAAAGGGTTTGACGAAGCGGGAGAGTTCCGGGGAGCTGTTTTTT.

The chain combines TRBV4-3 with TRBJ2-1; TRBD2 agrees at 7 bases. The CDR3 spans 12 residues. V trimming: 4 bases; J trimming: 8 bases; junction bases outside the gene matches: 2. The germline V gene has CDR1 LGHNA and CDR2 YSLEER. The CDR3 nucleotides are TGCGCCAGCAGCCCGGGAGGCGATGAGCAGTTCTTC. Translating it yields CASSPGGDEQFF.

The J gene is TRBJ2-2, the V gene TRBV5-4, with 7 bases that match TRBD2. Germline loops: CDR1 SGHNT, CDR2 YYREEE (reference sequence). The CDR3 is made up of 15 amino acids. V trimming: 4 bases; J trimming: 4 bases; junction bases outside the gene matches: 7. CDR3 in amino acids: CASSEGGARTGELFF. CDR3 sequence (DNA): TGTGCCAGCAGCGAGGGAGGGGCGCGCACCGGGGAGCTGTTTTTT. The whole variable domain, filled in from reference TRBV5-4 and TRBJ2-2, reads ETGVTQSPTHLIKTRGQQVTLRCSSQSGHNTVSWYQQALGQGPQFIFQYYREEENGRGNFPPRFSGLQFPNYSSELNVNALELDDSALYLCASSEGGARTGELFFGEGSRLTVL.

This clone was recorded once. The V gene is TRBV19, the J gene TRBJ1-2; D is unclear. The germline CDR1 and CDR2 sequences are LNHDA and SQIVND (reference sequence). Deletions cut 3 bases from V and 3 bases from J, with 14 bases between. The length of the CDR3 is 15 residues. The CDR3 protein is CASSIIVAGDYGYTF. As DNA, the CDR3 is TGTGCCAGTAGTATCATCGTGGCGGGAGACTATGGCTACACCTTC. The full variable domain, its missing parts supplied by reference TRBV19 and TRBJ1-2, is DGGITQSPKYLFRKEGQNVTLSCEQNLNHDAMYWYRQDPGQGLRLIYYSQIVNDFQKGDIAEGYSVSREKKESFPLTVTSAQKNPTAFYLCASSIIVAGDYGYTFGSGTRLTVV.

The chain couples TRBV10-3 to TRBJ2-1, with TRBD2 identical over 9 bases. Trimming cost V 4 bases and J 7 bases; bases outside gene matches: 17. Germline V gene sequence: CDR1 ENHRY, CDR2 SYGVKD. The CDR3 loop spans 18 amino acids. DNA of the CDR3: TGTGCCATCAGTGCCTTTGCCCGACCGGGACTAGCAGAAAATGAGCAGTTCTTC. Protein: CAISAFARPGLAENEQFF.

V usage is TRBV18 and J usage is TRBJ2-7; 8 bases match TRBD1. Looked up from germline, CDR1 is KGHSH and CDR2 is LQKENI. Trimming took 4 bases from V and 5 from J; bases not matched to a gene: 10. This CDR3 spans 15 amino acids. The CDR3 spells CASSLERGQGNEQYF. CDR3 bases: TGTGCCAGCTCACTAGAACGAGGACAGGGTAACGAGCAGTACTTC.

V is TRBV11-1 and J is TRBJ2-7; 8 bases fit TRBD1. J lost 2 bases, V lost 3 bases, and 15 bases had no gene match. In germline, CDR1 is SGHAT, CDR2 FQDESV (reference sequence). The CDR3 has 18 residues. Here the CDR3 DNA reads TGTGCCAGCAGCTTCGGACCCCTCACAGGGGGTACCACCTACGAGCAGTACTTC. It translates to CASSFGPLTGGTTYEQYF.

This clone was seen a handful of times. The rearrangement joins TRBV12-5 to TRBJ2-1; D is uncertain. Trimming removed 1 base at V and 6 bases at J, with 4 bases between. The CDR3 sequence is 12 residues long. Germline CDR1 is LGHNT and CDR2 is FRNRAP. The CDR3 bases are TGTGCTAGTGGTTTGGACTCCAATGAGCAGTTCTTC. It codes for CASGLDSNEQFF. The full variable domain, with the rest looked up from reference TRBV12-5 and TRBJ2-1, is DARVTQTPRHKVTEMGQEVTMRCQPILGHNTVFWYRQTMMQGLELLAYFRNRAPLDDSGMPKDRFSAEMPDATLATLKIQPSEPRDSAVYFCASGLDSNEQFFGPGTRLTVL.

The genes are TRBV6-1 and TRBJ1-3; 7 positions match TRBD1. The ends lost 6 bases at V and 2 bases at J; junction bases unmatched: 4. CDR1 and CDR2 from the germline V gene are MNHNS and SASEGT. CDR3 size: 14 residues. CDR3 sequence reads: CASSPTGPGNTIYF. The CDR3 coding sequence is TGTGCCAGCAGCCCGACAGGGCCTGGAAACACCATATATTTT.

This clone was detected only a few times. The chain has TRBV6-5 and TRBJ1-6; D unclear. The germline V and J ends were trimmed by 6 bases and 7 bases, with 13 bases remaining between them. Germline V CDR1 and CDR2: MNHEY, SVGAGI. CDR3 length: 14 residues. Written as DNA, the CDR3 is TGTGCCAGCAGGGCGGACGGGATCAATTCACCCCTCCACTTT. It is translated as CASRADGINSPLHF.

The gene calls are TRBV29-1 and TRBJ1-2; unclear D gene. V was trimmed by 5 bases and J by 4 bases, leaving 14 bases between them. The CDR3 consists of 13 residues. Per the germline V gene, CDR1 is SQVTM and CDR2 is ANQGSEA. DNA of the CDR3: TGCAGCGTTACTAACTCCTCCCCCTATGGCTACACCTTC. It is translated as CSVTNSSPYGYTF.

The chain combines TRBV5-1 with TRBJ2-7; 12 bases align to TRBD2. Germline CDR1 reads SGHRS; CDR2 reads YFSETQ. Losses at the gene ends were 6 bases for V and 4 bases for J; bases not matched to a gene: 11. The CDR3 is made up of 16 amino acids. The CDR3 loop reads CASTLAGGLPTYEQYF. In nucleotides, the CDR3 is TGCGCCAGCACACTAGCGGGAGGACTTCCGACATACGAGCAGTACTTC.

The chain is built from TRBV28 and TRBJ2-2; 15 bases line up with TRBD2. The germline V gene encodes CDR1 MDHEN and CDR2 SYDVKM. The V gene end was trimmed by 5 bases and the J gene end by 6 bases; junction bases not matched to a gene: 1. The CDR3 sequence is 15 residues long. The CDR3 spells CASSRTSGRAGELFF. The CDR3 bases are TGTGCCAGCAGTAGGACTAGCGGGAGGGCCGGGGAGCTGTTTTTT.

This clone came up a few times. V usage is TRBV27 and J usage is TRBJ1-1, with D possibly being TRBD1 (5 bases). Trimming removed 0 bases at V and 4 bases at J, with 9 bases between. Germline V gives CDR1 MNHEY, CDR2 SMNVEV (reference sequence). This CDR3 is 14 amino acids long. CDR3 in amino acids: CASSLSDRLTEAFF. For the CDR3, the DNA is TGTGCCAGCAGTTTATCAGACAGACTCACTGAAGCTTTCTTT.

J is TRBJ2-3 and V is TRBV7-9; 10 nucleotides agree with TRBD2. Germline V gene data show CDR1 as SEHNR and CDR2 as FQNEAQ (reference sequence). CDR3 length: 15 amino acids. The junction had 3 bases not matched to a gene; V was cut back by 5 bases and J by 1 base. The CDR3 loop is CASSRSGGGTDTQYF. The DNA of the CDR3 is TGTGCCAGCAGCCGGAGCGGGGGGGGCACAGATACGCAGTATTTT.

This clone was observed once. V usage is TRBV6-6 and J usage is TRBJ1-5; D gene uncertain. This CDR3 comprises 16 residues. Germline CDR1 and CDR2: MNHNY and SVGAGI (reference sequence). Deletions cut 2 bases from V and 3 bases from J, with 14 bases between. The CDR3 DNA reads TGTGCCAGCAGTTACCCCTCAGGTAGTTCCAATCAGCCCCAGCATTTT. Protein product: CASSYPSGSSNQPQHF.

The chain combines TRBV19 with TRBJ1-2, with 9 bases matching TRBD1. The CDR3 has 13 residues. J gave up 7 bases and V 6 bases, and 6 bases lay outside the gene matches. Germline V gene lookup returns CDR1 LNHDA and CDR2 SQIVND (reference sequence). CDR3 loop: CASSPGQGAGYTF. CDR3 nucleotide sequence: TGTGCCAGTAGCCCGGGACAGGGAGCTGGCTACACCTTC.

This clone was seen more than once but under ten times. J is TRBJ2-5 and V is TRBV4-3; D not certain. Germline values: CDR1 LGHNA, CDR2 YSLEER. Trimming stripped 1 base from V and 6 bases from J, with 3 bases between. The CDR3 is 11 amino acids. The CDR3 bases are TGCGCCAGCAGCCAAGGGCAGACCCAGTACTTC. Encoded protein: CASSQGQTQYF.

The rearrangement uses TRBV4-1 and TRBJ2-7; 7 nucleotides line up with TRBD2. V lost 4 bases and J lost 3; bases outside the gene matches: 9. CDR1 is MGHRA and CDR2 is YSYEKL in the germline V gene. This CDR3 region has 15 residues. CDR3 sequence reads: CASSPTGLADYEQYF. In DNA, the CDR3 is TGCGCCAGCAGCCCGACCGGGCTAGCGGACTACGAGCAGTACTTC.

The J gene is TRBJ2-3, the V gene TRBV4-2, with 13 nucleotides matching TRBD2. Losses at the gene ends were 0 bases for V and 7 bases for J; bases not matched to a gene: 13. CDR1 is LGHNA and CDR2 is YNFKEQ in the germline V gene. The CDR3 covers 19 residues. The CDR3: CASSQEGDTSGGAEHTQYF. As DNA, the CDR3 is TGTGCCAGCAGCCAAGAGGGGGACACTAGCGGGGGGGCCGAGCATACGCAGTATTTT.

In the case of this clone: The same CDR3 arises from other DNA sequences in this sample as well. This chain connects TRBV27 to TRBJ2-7; TRBD2 aligns across 11 bases. The CDR3 totals 16 residues. Germline CDR1 MNHEY, CDR2 SMNVEV (reference sequence). The V and J ends lost 3 bases and 1 base, in that order; junction bases with no gene match: 5. The CDR3 spells CASSFYGTSGSYEQYF. The CDR3 DNA sequence: TGTGCCAGCAGTTTCTACGGGACTAGCGGTTCCTACGAGCAGTACTTC.

This chain uses TRBV28 with TRBJ1-1; 11 nucleotides agree with TRBD1. J gave up 1 base and V 5 bases, and 3 bases lay outside the gene matches. Germline-derived CDR1 and CDR2 are MDHEN and SYDVKM. The length of the CDR3 is 15 residues. CDR3 bases: TGTGCCAGCAGTGGACAGGGGGCCCGGAACACTGAAGCTTTCTTT. Translation gives CASSGQGARNTEAFF.